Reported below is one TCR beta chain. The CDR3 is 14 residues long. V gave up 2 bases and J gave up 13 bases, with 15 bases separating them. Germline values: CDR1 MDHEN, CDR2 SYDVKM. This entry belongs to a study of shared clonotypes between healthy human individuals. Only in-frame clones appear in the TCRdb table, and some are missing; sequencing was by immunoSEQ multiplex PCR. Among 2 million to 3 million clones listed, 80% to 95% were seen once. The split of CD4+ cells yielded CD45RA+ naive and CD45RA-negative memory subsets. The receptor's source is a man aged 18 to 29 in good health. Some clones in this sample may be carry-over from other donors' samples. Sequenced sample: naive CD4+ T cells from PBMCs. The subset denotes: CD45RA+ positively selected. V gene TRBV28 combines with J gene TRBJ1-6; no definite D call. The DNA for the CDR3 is TGTGCCAGCAGTTTAAGAGTTAACAAATCTCCCCTCCACTTT. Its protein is CASSLRVNKSPLHF. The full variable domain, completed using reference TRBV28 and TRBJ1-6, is DVKVTQSSRYLVKRTGEKVFLECVQDMDHENMFWYRQDPGLGLRLIYFSYDVKMKEKGDIPEGYSVSREKKERFSLILESASTNQTSMYLCASSLRVNKSPLHFGNGTRLTVT.